This T cell receptor beta chain was recovered during a study of prognosis after radiotherapy for stage I lung cancer (dated by TCRdb to the early 2020s). With respect to the entire study: Fewer than 20 stage I NSCLC patients were enrolled in Nanjing, China, between early 2018 and 2019. In 12 to 15 patients the disease was a newly diagnosed primary stage I lung tumor, whereas several had oligometastatic NSCLC following surgical resection of the primary tumor. All patients were regarded as medically inoperable, because of comorbidities in about a dozen patients and refusal of surgery in several patients. The cohort included about a dozen men and several women, with a median age of approximately 75 years and a range of roughly 53 to 90 years. On tumor histology, approximately 12 patients had adenocarcinoma and about seven had squamous cell carcinoma. SBRT was delivered in 3 to 5 fractions with a biologically effective dose of at least 100 Gy, and image-guided IMRT or VMAT was used for delivery. No patient received concurrent therapy alongside SBRT. Four of the 19 patients developed distant metastases after SBRT, at a median of around seven months; the other 15 showed no significant progression. This study profiled peripheral blood TCR beta repertoires from stage I NSCLC patients before and after stereotactic body radiotherapy and linked the repertoires to distant failure. A total of 40 or so blood samples from approximately 20 patients were sequenced, with one sample obtained before and one obtained after SBRT for each patient. The investigation overall reported the following: No adjustment for multiple comparisons was applied to any of the reported P values. No determination of tumor specificity was made for expanded TCR clones. The study was limited by the small cohort and short follow-up, and independent validation of the study findings is required. Post-SBRT Shannon entropy and its change from baseline were lower in patients who developed distant metastases; baseline Shannon entropy was not associated with metastases. After SBRT, the number of unique TCR clones decreased (median about 10,000 before versus 6,500 to 7,500 after; Wilcoxon paired P=0.011). TRBV and TRBJ usage frequencies reportedly varied with metastasis status, involving two V genes at baseline and fewer than 10 V and two J genes after SBRT.

The TCR beta CDR3 region was amplified from genomic DNA by two rounds of multiplex PCR. In the first PCR round, primers specific to each TRBV and TRBJ gene were used, and the primer sequences were filed in Chinese patent CN105087789A. Universal primers were used in the second PCR round. The Roche High Pure PCR Template Preparation Kit was used to extract genomic DNA from frozen PBMCs. Paired-end sequencing with 151 bp reads was performed on the libraries using an Illumina HiSeq 3000. The study's own analysis went as follows. CutAdapt was used to discard raw reads that did not contain the multiplex PCR primer sequences. PEAR was used to merge high-quality paired reads into contigs. By alignment to reference sequences, MiXCR assigned TRB V, D and J gene segments to each contig. CDR3 sequences were clustered by base quality and sequence similarity to remove sequencing errors. Shannon entropy, normalized by the natural log of the productive TCR sequence number, served as the measure of diversity. Clonality was computed as one minus the ratio of Shannon entropy to the natural log of the number of unique clonotypes. Using the Youden index from ROC curves, the researchers picked the repertoire-metric cut-offs for progression-free survival, and all analyses were carried out in R 3.5.3. TCRdb handled the public reads itself, with Q25 trimming in fastp and clone calling in MiXCR, and kept productive beta chains. Every distinct CDR3 protein forms one entry, paired with its most common genes and DNA. The V and J calls reflect TCRdb's pipeline rather than the authors' work. For this sample the table gives about 25,000 distinct CDR3 sequences, of which about 36% were detected only once. The ten largest clones represent less than 70% of the sample.

Trimmed from V: 7 bases; trimmed from J: 5 bases; junction bases lacking a gene match: 6. Including the terminal cysteine and phenylalanine, the CDR3 comprises 14 residues. Only CDR3 DNA is held: 42 bases, read in frame from base 1. The germline V gene encodes CDR1 SGHTA and CDR2 FQGNSA. No patient had a history of other malignancies or prior chemotherapy or radiotherapy, and all had node-negative disease on CT and PET/CT. At each of the two time points, six milliliters of peripheral venous blood were collected into EDTA tubes. Ficoll-Paque Plus density-gradient centrifugation was used to isolate PBMCs. Immediately after collection, samples were stored at -80 degrees C until analysis. In the case of this clonotype: What this receptor recognizes is not known. The record has no base qualities; no much larger clone is one base away.

Rearrangement joined TRBV7-2 to TRBJ1-1; 11 bases in between match TRBD1. The receptor comes from a donor over 45 with non-small cell lung cancer. Here the sequenced sample was PBMCs, taken before or after stereotactic body radiation therapy (not recorded which). The CDR3 protein sequence reads: CASIWTGGRTEAFF. The sequenced DNA: TGTGCCAGCATATGGACAGGGGGCAGGACTGAAGCTTTCTTT.